Listed below are T cell receptor beta chains from one sample, sequenced in a study of beta chain features in type 1 diabetes. Libraries were prepared by immunoSEQ multiplex PCR; TCRdb keeps only in-frame clonotypes and omits some of them. The repertoire has about 340,000 clones, roughly 9% of them found once; the top ten carry roughly 1%. Sequenced: central memory CD4+ T cells from blood. The source is a man younger than 40 with type 1 diabetes. The CDR3 runs from the conserved cysteine through the conserved F or W. A D gene is named only where the DNA matches it firmly. A row's size may be missing; if present it is once, few, many or a size class.

clone_size,d_call,v_call,cdr3_length,j_call,cdr3_aa,cdr3_nt
-,TRBD1,TRBV29-1,12,TRBJ1-6,CSAGTENSPLHF,TGCAGCGCCGGGACAGAAAATTCACCCCTCCACTTT
few,TRBD1,TRBV10-3,17,TRBJ2-2,CAITPGQGAGDTGELFF,TGTGCCATTACTCCGGGACAGGGGGCCGGGGACACCGGGGAGCTGTTTTTT
few,-,TRBV2,16,TRBJ2-2,CASSEGARASTGELFF,TGTGCCAGCAGTGAAGGGGCCAGGGCCAGCACCGGGGAGCTGTTTTTT
few,TRBD1,TRBV7-9,15,TRBJ2-3,CASSSAGGGTDTQYF,TGTGCCAGCAGCTCGGCAGGGGGTGGGACAGATACGCAGTATTTT
many,-,TRBV14,13,TRBJ1-1,CASKKQGSTEAFF,TGTGCCAGCAAAAAACAGGGCTCTACTGAAGCTTTCTTT
few,TRBD1,TRBV7-2,15,TRBJ1-6,CASSTGTGGFSPLHF,TGTGCCAGCAGCACTGGGACAGGCGGATTTTCACCCCTCCACTTT
-,-,TRBV29-1,12,TRBJ1-4,CSVGGTNEKLFF,TGCAGCGTTGGCGGGACTAATGAAAAACTGTTTTTT
-,-,TRBV4-3,16,TRBJ1-3,CASSQDSSRSGNTIYF,TGCGCCAGCAGCCAAGACTCGAGCCGATCTGGAAACACCATATATTTT
few,-,TRBV5-1,16,TRBJ2-5,CASSSGGLGGLETQYF,TGCGCCAGCAGCTCTGGCGGGCTGGGGGGCCTGGAGACCCAGTACTTC
-,TRBD1,TRBV7-9,16,TRBJ1-6,CASSPTGQGARSPLHF,TGTGCCAGCAGCCCCACGGGACAGGGGGCCAGGTCACCCCTCCACTTT
-,-,TRBV7-6,14,TRBJ2-2,CASSFRQNTGELFF,TGTGCCAGCAGCTTCCGACAGAACACCGGGGAGCTGTTTTTT
few,-,TRBV7-9,16,TRBJ1-1,CASSRRRGQIDTEAFF,TGTGCCAGCAGCCGACGTCGGGGGCAGATTGACACTGAAGCTTTCTTT